This T cell receptor (beta chain) appears in the sequencing data of a study of TIL therapy for anti-PD-1-resistant metastatic lung cancer (dated by TCRdb to the early 2020s). Background on the whole study: Enrolled patients had a median age of around 50 years (range roughly 35-85) and a median tumor PD-L1 proportion score of approximately 6.2%. T cell receptor beta sequencing of tumor and peripheral blood was used to follow clonotypes across the tumor, the expanded TIL product and serial blood samples. Most of the cohort had lung adenocarcinoma, including a few EGFR-mutant tumors and two ALK-rearranged tumors, and half of the patients were either current or former smokers. A median non-synonymous tumor mutation burden of approximately 1.4 mutations per megabase was determined across the cohort by whole-exome sequencing. The research as a whole found: The study protocol defined all tumor marker inferences as exploratory. Higher clonality and lower diversity were observed in expanded TIL cultures than in baseline intratumoral T cells (median clonality around 6% vs 30%, p < 0.0001). The cohort was highly selected, including more treatment-naive, never-smoker and oncogene-addicted patients than is typical, which limits generalizability. Clonal turnover during TIL culture was high, and many clones enriched in the product were not detected in the baseline tumor, suggesting clonal contraction rather than faithful expansion.

This sample's time point label indicates: pre-treatment sample, taken before nivolumab and TIL therapy. The baseline tumor samples, taken from the same resection that was used to grow TIL, were excised metastases, most often pleural nodules or supraclavicular lymph nodes. Tumors were collected before any PD-1/PD-L1 blockade, after which patients were given nivolumab, and patients who progressed were given lymphodepletion, an infusion of expanded TIL and IL-2. Between October 2017 and early 2020, a dual-center phase I trial enrolled adults who had stage 4 NSCLC. Samples were obtained from a single-arm, open-label phase I trial in which tumor-infiltrating lymphocyte therapy with nivolumab was evaluated in advanced non-small cell lung cancer. Parts of each resected tumor were snap-frozen in liquid nitrogen and kept at -80 degrees C. Tumor regions of interest were selected on H&E sections by laser-capture macrodissection, were pulverized into about 14 mg aliquots, and were extracted with Qiagen Allprep kits.

The immunoSEQ v3 hsTCRB kit was used to amplify TCR beta CDR3 regions from genomic DNA through bias-controlled multiplex PCR. The TCR libraries were sequenced on an Illumina NextSeq 500 to 1.5 million to 2.5 million read pairs for survey level or about 4.5-6 million read pairs for deep level. Turning to the authors' computational methods: V, D and J genes were assigned, non-productive sequences were removed, and clonality was reported by immunoSEQ Analyzer software. Repertoires were compared by productive Simpson clonality and by the Morisita overlap index of productive TRB rearrangements between infused TIL and blood. The clones in this table, taken by TCRdb from immuneACCESS, are in-frame only. Not every clone is retained; where verified, under half of the shortfall comes from an unresolved V gene, and the cause of the rest is unknown. V and J calls and clone size follow that table, whereas D and trimming were derived from the DNA. A total of some 90,000 clones appear in this sample, approximately 65% of them only once. The ten largest clones represent 10% to 11% of the sample.

Measured from the cysteine to the phenylalanine, the CDR3 is 14 residues long. Only the CDR3 DNA stays, 42 bases, in frame from base 1. The germline V gene yields SGHTA for CDR1 and FQGNSA for CDR2. The junction carries 11 bases between V and J, which are trimmed by 1 base and 5 bases respectively. Notes on this clone: Its binding antigen is unknown. Per-base qualities were not stored, and no clone one base away is much larger.

The chain couples TRBV7-2 to TRBJ2-5; the D call is possibly TRBD1 or TRBD2, each sharing 5 bases. This TCR was sampled from a person aged 25-85 years with non-small cell lung cancer. The material sequenced was tumor tissue, taken at baseline. The DNA reads TGTGCCAGCAGCTTAGGAGGGGCCGGGGAGACCCAGTACTTC. This translates into CASSLGGAGETQYF.